The text below deals with one TCR beta chain. Its antigen is as yet unknown. MiXCR, run by TCRdb on the 5' RACE reads, gives a single entry per CDR3 protein. The sample carries around 1.7 million distinct CDR3 sequences, under 35% recorded once. These data belong to a study of identical twins. Overall study findings and caveats: Cross-sectional statistical analysis was relied on for the conclusions, without the same donors being followed. Cord blood's abundant beta clonotypes had fewer insertions, unlike memory repertoires. Shared out-of-frame alpha sequences (those common to twins) showed excess low generation probability.

V shed 1 base and J shed 2 bases, with 14 bases lying between them. The CDR3 contains 16 residues. Germline CDR1 is SGHRS and CDR2 is YFSETQ. This clonotype originated in a newborn girl in good health. The specimen was cord blood. The V gene is TRBV5-1, the J gene TRBJ2-3; D gene unclear. CDR3 region: CASSLSGGVNTDTQYF. The CDR3 DNA reads TGCGCCAGCAGCTTGTCGGGTGGGGTAAACACAGATACGCAGTATTTT.